Included here is one T cell receptor (beta chain) sequence, with context. Amplification of TCR beta used genomic DNA extracted from peripheral blood. This entry belongs to a study of T cell repertoires in aging, cancer and after chemotherapy. Per the germline V gene, CDR1 is LGHNA and CDR2 is YSLEER. V shed 0 bases and J shed 0 bases, with 9 bases lying between them. The CDR3 extends over 16 amino acids. Rearranged V-D-J TRB sequences were amplified with a mixed TRB-A/B primer pool. TCRdb reprocessed the multiplex PCR reads via MiXCR and lists one record per CDR3 protein. The table has over a thousand distinct CDR3 sequences, roughly 24% seen once.

The chain recombines TRBV4-3 with TRBJ2-1; D remains ambiguous. Input material: blood. This receptor was identified in a human donor with a blood cancer. CDR3 sequence reads: CASSQDGSFSYNEQFF. The CDR3 DNA sequence: TGCGCCAGCAGCCAAGATGGCAGTTTCTCCTACAATGAGCAGTTCTTC.